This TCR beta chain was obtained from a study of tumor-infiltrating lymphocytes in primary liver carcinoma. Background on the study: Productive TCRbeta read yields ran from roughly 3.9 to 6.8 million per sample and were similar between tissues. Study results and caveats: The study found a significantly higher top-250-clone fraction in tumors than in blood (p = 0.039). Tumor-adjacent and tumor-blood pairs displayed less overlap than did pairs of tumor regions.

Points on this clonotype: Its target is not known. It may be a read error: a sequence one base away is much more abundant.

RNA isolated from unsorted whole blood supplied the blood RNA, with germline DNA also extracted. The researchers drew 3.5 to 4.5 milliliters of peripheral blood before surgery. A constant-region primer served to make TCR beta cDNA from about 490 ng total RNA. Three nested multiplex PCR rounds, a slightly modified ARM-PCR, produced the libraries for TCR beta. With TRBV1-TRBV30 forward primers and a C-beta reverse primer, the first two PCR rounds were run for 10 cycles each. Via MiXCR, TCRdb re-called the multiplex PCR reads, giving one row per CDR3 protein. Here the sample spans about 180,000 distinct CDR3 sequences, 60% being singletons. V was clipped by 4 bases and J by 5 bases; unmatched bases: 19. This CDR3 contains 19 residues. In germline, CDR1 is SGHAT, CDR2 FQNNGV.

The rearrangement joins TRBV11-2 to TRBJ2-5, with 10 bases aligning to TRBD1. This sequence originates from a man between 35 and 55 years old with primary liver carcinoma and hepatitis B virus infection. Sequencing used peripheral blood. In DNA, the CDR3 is TGTGCCAGCAGCTACTATCCCCAAACCGGGACAGGGGCGGTGGAGACCCAGTACTTC. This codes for CASSYYPQTGTGAVETQYF.